The clone carrying this TCR beta chain was counted between two and nine times. This sample was taken from a study of identical twins. Germline CDR1 is SGHDN and CDR2 is FVKESK. The CDR3 extends over 14 amino acids. Trimming pared 2 bases from V and 15 bases from J, leaving 20 bases between. TCRdb redid the calling of the 5' RACE reads with MiXCR, one entry per CDR3 protein. The data show roughly 1,500,000 distinct CDR3 sequences, around 29% seen once. The source material was cord blood. The receptor's source is a newborn girl in good health. The chain recombines TRBV14 with TRBJ2-1, with D uncertain. The CDR3 region is CASSQSSRPPTPFF. CDR3 coding DNA: TGTGCCAGCAGCCAATCCTCCAGGCCCCCAACGCCGTTCTTC.